The next 22 T cell receptor beta chains were all read from a single sample in a study of blood T cell repertoires in COVID-19. TCRdb keeps only in-frame clones here, not all; method: immunoSEQ multiplex PCR. The table includes approximately 300,000 clones, 85% detected once. The sample taken for sequencing was PBMCs or T cells enriched from blood (not recorded which). These receptors were obtained from a woman aged 25-40 years who had been exposed to COVID-19.

The chain joins TRBV28 to TRBJ2-1; 7 bases line up with TRBD1. Unmatched junction bases numbered 7, after V lost 8 bases and J lost 0 bases. Germline CDR1 is MDHEN and CDR2 is SYDVKM. The CDR3 consists of 15 residues. In nucleotides, the CDR3 is TGTGCCAGCGGATTGTCAGGGGGCTCCTACAATGAGCAGTTCTTC. Translated: CASGLSGGSYNEQFF.

This clone was picked up one time. This sequence joins TRBV30 and TRBJ2-7; TRBD1 aligns across 7 bases. Per the germline V gene, CDR1 is GTSNPN and CDR2 is SVGIG (reference sequence). V was pared by 2 bases and J by 4 bases, with 11 bases of the junction left unmatched. The CDR3 is made up of 15 amino acids. The CDR3 spells CAWSIGQVGLYEQYF. The CDR3 DNA sequence: TGTGCCTGGAGTATCGGACAGGTGGGCTTATACGAGCAGTACTTC.

In this sample, this clone turned up once. V gene TRBV7-9 combines with J gene TRBJ2-7; no reliable D call. Trimming stripped 4 bases from V and 2 bases from J, with 6 bases between. Germline CDR1 and CDR2: SEHNR and FQNEAQ (reference sequence). This CDR3 is built from 12 residues. CDR3 bases: TGTGCCAGCAGCTACGGTCCCTACGAGCAGTACTTC. Encoded protein: CASSYGPYEQYF.

The chain combines TRBV9 with TRBJ1-3; D is unclear. Germline values: CDR1 SGDLS, CDR2 YYNGEE. The V gene lost 5 bases and the J gene lost 8 bases, with 8 bases spanning the gap. The CDR3 length is 11 residues. The CDR3 loop is CASRNGDTIYF. CDR3 coding DNA: TGTGCCAGCAGGAACGGTGACACCATATATTTT. The variable domain in full, with the rest retrieved from reference TRBV9 and TRBJ1-3, is DSGVTQTPKHLITATGQRVTLRCSPRSGDLSVYWYQQSLDQGLQFLIQYYNGEERAKGNILERFSAQQFPDLHSELNLSSLELGDSALYFCASRNGDTIYFGEGSWLTVV.

This clone was recorded a few times. This chain connects TRBV30 to TRBJ1-5, with 7 bases lining up with TRBD1. Germline CDR1 is GTSNPN and CDR2 is SVGIG (reference sequence). V trimming: 3 bases; J trimming: 4 bases; junction bases outside the gene matches: 6. The CDR3 length is 14 residues. CDR3 amino acids: CAWSALQGNQPQHF. The CDR3 DNA reads as TGTGCCTGGAGCGCCTTACAGGGGAATCAGCCCCAGCATTTT.

The chain carries TRBV28 and TRBJ1-6; D gene unclear. The length of the CDR3 is 16 residues. Between the trimmed V and J ends, which lost 8 bases and 1 base, there was a span of 15 bases. Germline V gives CDR1 MDHEN, CDR2 SYDVKM. In nucleotides, the CDR3 is TGTGCCAGCCTACCCTACGGTAGATCCTATAATTCACCCCTCCACTTT. Its translation is CASLPYGRSYNSPLHF.

V and J are TRBV29-1 and TRBJ2-7; 9 positions agree with TRBD2. V trimming: 4 bases; J trimming: 2 bases; junction bases outside the gene matches: 15. In germline, CDR1 is SQVTM, CDR2 ANQGSEA. The length of the CDR3 is 17 residues. CDR3 region: CSVARRVGTSPTYEQYF. The CDR3 coding sequence is TGCAGCGTTGCCCGTAGGGTCGGGACTAGCCCAACCTACGAGCAGTACTTC.

The chain has TRBV7-9 and TRBJ2-5, with a possible D match to TRBD2 (7 bases). The CDR3 extends over 15 amino acids. Germline loops: CDR1 SEHNR, CDR2 FQNEAQ (reference sequence). Between the trimmed V and J ends, which lost 4 bases and 2 bases, there was a span of 14 bases. CDR3 DNA: TGTGCCAGCAGCTATGGGAGGGGGACGCAAGAGACCCAGTACTTC. Encoded protein: CASSYGRGTQETQYF.

This chain uses TRBV7-9 with TRBJ2-3, with D tentatively TRBD1 (7 bases). Germline CDR1 reads SEHNR; CDR2 reads FQNEAQ (reference sequence). V lost 5 bases and J 0 bases, leaving 12 bases between the germline ends. This CDR3 spans 15 amino acids. CDR3 DNA: TGTGCCAGCAGCCGCGGGACAGCTAGCACAGATACGCAGTATTTT. Its protein is CASSRGTASTDTQYF.

CDR3 amino acids: CASSLSRTSGRPANTGELFF. Here the CDR3 DNA reads TGTGCCAGCAGTTTATCTAGGACTAGCGGGAGGCCGGCGAACACCGGGGAGCTGTTTTTT. The genes are TRBV27 and TRBJ2-2; TRBD2 matches 14 bases. The V gene end was trimmed by 0 bases and the J gene end by 0 bases; junction bases not matched to a gene: 6. Germline assignment: CDR1 MNHEY and CDR2 SMNVEV (reference sequence). The CDR3 covers 20 residues.

This chain joins TRBV7-2 and TRBJ1-1; D possibly corresponds to TRBD1 (5 bases). CDR3 length equals 15 residues. The V and J ends lost 5 bases and 1 base respectively, with 14 bases between them. Looked up from germline, CDR1 is SGHTA and CDR2 is FQGNSA. The CDR3 DNA sequence: TGTGCCAGCAGCCCTCCGAGACAGTCGAACACTGAAGCTTTCTTT. Protein sequence: CASSPPRQSNTEAFF.

This clone was seen once. The chain couples TRBV10-1 to TRBJ2-1; possibly TRBD1 for D (6 bases). The CDR3 spans 14 residues. Germline CDR1 reads WNHNN; CDR2 reads SYGVQD (reference sequence). Deletions cut 0 bases from V and 5 bases from J, with 8 bases between. CDR3 amino acids: CASSESDSNNEQFF. CDR3 DNA: TGCGCCAGCAGTGAGTCGGACAGTAACAATGAGCAGTTCTTC.

This clone was picked up one time. This sequence joins TRBV19 and TRBJ2-2; possible D gene TRBD1, 6 bases. This CDR3 has 14 amino acids. Germline-derived CDR1 and CDR2 are LNHDA and SQIVND (reference sequence). With 2 bases removed from V and 9 bases from J, the gap between germline ends came to 13 bases. The CDR3 DNA sequence: TGTGCCAGTAGTATACTGGGGGCTAGTCGGGAGCTGTTTTTT. Translation gives CASSILGASRELFF.

The chain has TRBV27 and TRBJ2-5; 7 bases match TRBD1. V lost 0 bases, J lost 5 bases, and 6 bases stayed unmatched. The CDR3 is 15 amino acids. Germline-derived CDR1 and CDR2 are MNHEY and SMNVEV (reference sequence). DNA of the CDR3: TGTGCCAGCAGTTTATCGATGACAGGGAAGGAGACCCAGTACTTC. This translates into CASSLSMTGKETQYF.

This chain connects TRBV7-9 to TRBJ2-7, with a weak D call TRBD1 (6 bases). Germline assignment: CDR1 SEHNR and CDR2 FQNEAQ (reference sequence). Trimming took 3 bases from V and 0 from J, leaving 12 bases between them. CDR3 size: 15 residues. CDR3 DNA sequence: TGTGCCAGCAGCTTTAACAGGGAAAACTCCTACGAGCAGTACTTC. Translated, it gives CASSFNRENSYEQYF.

The rearrangement joins TRBV5-4 to TRBJ2-6; the D gene is possibly TRBD2 (5 bases). This CDR3 contains 15 residues. Trimming removed 7 bases at V and 2 bases at J, with 13 bases between. The germline CDR1 and CDR2 sequences are SGHNT and YYREEE (reference sequence). In DNA, the CDR3 is TGTGCCAGCCTTGCGAGGGTGGCTGGGGCCAACGTCCTGACTTTC. Protein product: CASLARVAGANVLTF.

The J gene is TRBJ1-6, the V gene TRBV4-1, with 7 bases aligning to TRBD1. J was trimmed by 0 bases and V by 2 bases; bases with no gene match: 7. CDR1 and CDR2 (germline): MGHRA, YSYEKL. CDR3 length equals 18 residues. CDR3 region: CASSQLGQARSYNSPLHF. The DNA for the CDR3 is TGCGCCAGCAGCCAATTAGGACAGGCCCGCTCCTATAATTCACCCCTCCACTTT.

The sample holds a few counts of this clone. J is TRBJ1-6 and V is TRBV9, with TRBD1 matching 7 bases. From germline, CDR1 is SGDLS and CDR2 YYNGEE. The CDR3 spans 14 residues. Germline trimming cut 3 bases from V and 9 bases from J; bases unmatched to any gene: 6. CDR3 DNA sequence: TGTGCCAGCAGCGCCCCAGGGGGTACTTCACCCCTCCACTTT. It specifies CASSAPGGTSPLHF.

To note about this clone: The identical CDR3 is also encoded by other nucleotide sequences in the sample. The chain has TRBV4-3 and TRBJ1-5; unclear D gene. Germline CDR1 is LGHNA and CDR2 is YSLEER. V dropped 1 base and J dropped 7 bases, with 8 bases sitting between them. CDR3 length equals 13 residues. For the CDR3, the DNA is TGCGCCAGCAGCCAAGGTAGAGGGCAGCCCCAGCATTTT. Translating it yields CASSQGRGQPQHF.

The chain is built from TRBV5-4 and TRBJ2-7; D unclear. The germline V and J ends were trimmed by 2 bases and 3 bases, with 12 bases remaining between them. Germline values: CDR1 SGHNT, CDR2 YYREEE (reference sequence). This CDR3 contains 14 residues. The DNA for the CDR3 is TGTGCCAGCAGCTTTGGCAGTTTACGCTACGAGCAGTACTTC. Translating gives CASSFGSLRYEQYF.

This clone has more than one count but fewer than ten. The rearrangement joins TRBV28 to TRBJ2-5, with D possibly being TRBD2 (6 bases). V was trimmed by 2 bases and J by 5 bases, leaving 12 bases between them. The CDR3 covers 14 residues. Germline values: CDR1 MDHEN, CDR2 SYDVKM. CDR3 DNA sequence: TGTGCCAGCAGTTTAGGTGGGGGGAGGGAGACCCAGTACTTC. Amino acid sequence: CASSLGGGRETQYF.

The J gene is TRBJ2-5, the V gene TRBV19; D is perhaps TRBD2 (6 bases). The V end was cut by 3 bases, the J end by 5 bases, with 7 bases between. Germline loops: CDR1 LNHDA, CDR2 SQIVND (reference sequence). The CDR3 runs to 12 residues. The CDR3 protein is CASSIREETQYF. The CDR3 DNA is TGTGCCAGTAGTATCCGGGAGGAGACCCAGTACTTC.